This T cell receptor (beta chain) came from a study of CD8+ T cells in alopecia areata. At the level of the study: Those treated were given oral tofacitinib at 5 to 10 mg twice daily. The study gave tofacitinib for 6 to 18 months, then 6 months off drug. Study findings and constraints: TCR sharing across patients was less clear than in mice, possibly HLA-related.

A word on this clone: Antigen: not known.

Germline CDR1 reads MNHEY; CDR2 reads SMNVEV (reference sequence). This CDR3 has 17 residues. Trimming stripped 2 bases from V and 0 bases from J, with 16 bases between. Following RNA extraction, reverse transcription yielded cDNA that acted as the sequencing template. Only in-frame clones appear in the TCRdb table, and some are missing; sequencing was by immunoSEQ multiplex PCR. This table has approximately 140,000 clones, 87% appearing once. Starting from PBMCs, sorting isolated CD4+ and CD8+ T cells. This sample comprised CD8+ T cells sorted from blood, obtained at week 0. This clonotype was sampled from a human donor with alopecia areata. V is TRBV27 and J is TRBJ1-2; the D is unclear. The CDR3, as DNA: TGTGCCAGCAGTTTAAAGAAGGGAGCAGGTCCTAACTATGGCTACACCTTC. Translation gives CASSLKKGAGPNYGYTF.